This TCR beta chain emerged from a study of blood T cell repertoires in COVID-19. The overall study: From the United States, Italy and Spain came samples of acute and convalescent COVID-19. The analysed material was cDNA or gDNA that came from T cells, B-cell-depleted T cells, or PBMCs.

The protocol was immunoSEQ multiplex PCR, while the TCRdb copy is restricted to in-frame clones and leaves out a portion. Of 150,000 or so clones in the sample, less than 80% are singletons; the top ten hold around 4.8%. From germline, CDR1 is LGHDT and CDR2 YNNKEL (reference sequence). The CDR3 length is 15 residues. V was trimmed by 7 bases and J by 1 base, leaving 16 bases between them. The chain joins TRBV3-1 (or the pseudogene TRBV3-2) to TRBJ1-1; possibly TRBD1 for D (5 bases). The sequencing sample was made of peripheral blood. This clonotype was obtained from a woman over 75 with active or convalescent COVID-19. The DNA of the CDR3 is TGTGCCAGCACCTCCCAGCCTGGGGCGAACACTGAAGCTTTCTTT. Its translation is CASTSQPGANTEAFF.